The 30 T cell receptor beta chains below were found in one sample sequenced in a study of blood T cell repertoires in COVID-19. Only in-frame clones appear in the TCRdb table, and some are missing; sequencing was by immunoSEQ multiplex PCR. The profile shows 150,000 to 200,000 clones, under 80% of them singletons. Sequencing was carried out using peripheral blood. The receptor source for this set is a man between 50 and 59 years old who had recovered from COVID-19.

For the CDR3, the DNA is TGTGCCAGCAGTTTATATCCTAGCGGCTTTTCCTACGAGCAGTACTTC. Translation: CASSLYPSGFSYEQYF. The rearrangement links TRBV28 to TRBJ2-7; 7 nucleotides match TRBD2. The CDR3 loop spans 16 amino acids. Looked up from germline, CDR1 is MDHEN and CDR2 is SYDVKM. J gave up 1 base and V 1 base, and 7 bases lay outside the gene matches.

The CDR3 DNA is TGTGCCAGCAGTCTCCCGGGACAGGGGGCTTATGGCTACACCTTC. Encoded protein: CASSLPGQGAYGYTF. V usage is TRBV28 and J usage is TRBJ1-2; the match to TRBD1 covers 12 bases. Per the germline V gene, CDR1 is MDHEN and CDR2 is SYDVKM. The length of the CDR3 is 15 residues. The J segment lost 5 bases and the V segment lost 5 bases, leaving 6 bases of the junction unmatched.

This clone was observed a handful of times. This CDR3 reads CASSEQSSSTDTQYF. In nucleotides, the CDR3 is TGTGCCAGCAGTGAGCAGTCCTCTAGCACAGATACGCAGTATTTT. This sequence joins TRBV6-4 and TRBJ2-3; D is uncertain. The CDR3 covers 15 residues. V was cut by 3 bases and J by 0 bases, with 10 bases left in between. The germline V gene encodes CDR1 MRHNA and CDR2 SNTAGT.

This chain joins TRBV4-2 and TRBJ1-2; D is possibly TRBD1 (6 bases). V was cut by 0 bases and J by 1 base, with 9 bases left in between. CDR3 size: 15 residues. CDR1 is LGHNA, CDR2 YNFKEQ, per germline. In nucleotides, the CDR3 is TGTGCCAGCAGCCAAGAGGACAGCTTTAACTATGGCTACACCTTC. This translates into CASSQEDSFNYGYTF.

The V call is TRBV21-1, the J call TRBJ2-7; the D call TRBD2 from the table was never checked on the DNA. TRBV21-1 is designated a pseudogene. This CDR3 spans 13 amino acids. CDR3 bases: TGTGCCAGCAGCATCGGGGTGGCCTACGAGCAGTACTTC. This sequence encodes CASSIGVAYEQYF.

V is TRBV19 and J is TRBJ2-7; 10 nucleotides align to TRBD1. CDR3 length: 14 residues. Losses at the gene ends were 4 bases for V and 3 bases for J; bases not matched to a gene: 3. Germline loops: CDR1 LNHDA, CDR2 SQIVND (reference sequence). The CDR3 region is CASSRDRGNYEQYF. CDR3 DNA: TGTGCCAGTAGTAGGGACAGGGGAAACTACGAGCAGTACTTC.

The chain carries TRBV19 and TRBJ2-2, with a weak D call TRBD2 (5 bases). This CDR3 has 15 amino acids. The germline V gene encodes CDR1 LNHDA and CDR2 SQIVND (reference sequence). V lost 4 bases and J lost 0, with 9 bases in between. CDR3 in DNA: TGTGCCAGTAGTAGCAACGGGGCGAACACCGGGGAGCTGTTTTTT. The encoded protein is CASSSNGANTGELFF.

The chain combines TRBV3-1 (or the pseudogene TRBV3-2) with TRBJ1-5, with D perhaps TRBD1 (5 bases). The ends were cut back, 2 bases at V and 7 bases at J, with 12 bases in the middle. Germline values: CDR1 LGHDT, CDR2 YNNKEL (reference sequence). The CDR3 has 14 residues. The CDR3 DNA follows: TGTGCCAGCAGCCAACGGCAGGGAACGCAGCCCCAGCATTTT. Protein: CASSQRQGTQPQHF.

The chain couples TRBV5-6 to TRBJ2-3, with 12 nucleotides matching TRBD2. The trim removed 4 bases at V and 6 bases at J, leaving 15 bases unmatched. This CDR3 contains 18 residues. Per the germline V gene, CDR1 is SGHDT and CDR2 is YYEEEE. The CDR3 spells CASSATIGLAGLRDTQYF. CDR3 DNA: TGTGCCAGCAGCGCAACAATCGGACTAGCGGGATTACGGGATACGCAGTATTTT.

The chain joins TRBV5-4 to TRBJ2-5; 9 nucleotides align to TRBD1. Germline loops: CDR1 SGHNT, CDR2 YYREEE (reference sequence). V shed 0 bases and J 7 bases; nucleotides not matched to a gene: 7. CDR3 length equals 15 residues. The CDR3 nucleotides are TGTGCCAGCAGCTTGGCACAGGGGGCCTACGGGACCCAGTACTTC. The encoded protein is CASSLAQGAYGTQYF. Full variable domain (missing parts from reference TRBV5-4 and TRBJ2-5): ETGVTQSPTHLIKTRGQQVTLRCSSQSGHNTVSWYQQALGQGPQFIFQYYREEENGRGNFPPRFSGLQFPNYSSELNVNALELDDSALYLCASSLAQGAYGTQYFGPGTRLLVL.

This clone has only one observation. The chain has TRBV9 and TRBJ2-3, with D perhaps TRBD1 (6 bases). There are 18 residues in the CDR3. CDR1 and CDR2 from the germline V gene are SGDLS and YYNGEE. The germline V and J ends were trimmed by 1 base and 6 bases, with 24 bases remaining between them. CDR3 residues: CASSVSTGTPTFSDTQYF. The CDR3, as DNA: TGTGCCAGCAGCGTAAGTACAGGGACACCGACCTTTTCGGATACGCAGTATTTT.

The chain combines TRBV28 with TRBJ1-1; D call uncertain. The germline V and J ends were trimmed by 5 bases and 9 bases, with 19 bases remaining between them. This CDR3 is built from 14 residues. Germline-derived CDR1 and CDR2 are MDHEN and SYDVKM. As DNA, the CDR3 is TGTGCCAGCAGTCCCCCCGGAGGGATCACCCAAGCTTTCTTT. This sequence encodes CASSPPGGITQAFF.

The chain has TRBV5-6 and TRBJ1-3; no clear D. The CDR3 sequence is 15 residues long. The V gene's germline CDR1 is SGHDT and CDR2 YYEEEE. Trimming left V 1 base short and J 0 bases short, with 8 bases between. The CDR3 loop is CASSLSRYSGNTIYF. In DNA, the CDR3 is TGTGCCAGCAGCTTGTCCAGATACTCTGGAAACACCATATATTTT.

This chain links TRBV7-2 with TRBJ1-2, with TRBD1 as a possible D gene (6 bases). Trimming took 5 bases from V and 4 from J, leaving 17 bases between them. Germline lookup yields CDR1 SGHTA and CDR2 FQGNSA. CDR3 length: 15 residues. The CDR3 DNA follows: TGTGCCAGCAGCCCCCTAACAGGGTTGGGCTATGGCTACACCTTC. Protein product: CASSPLTGLGYGYTF.

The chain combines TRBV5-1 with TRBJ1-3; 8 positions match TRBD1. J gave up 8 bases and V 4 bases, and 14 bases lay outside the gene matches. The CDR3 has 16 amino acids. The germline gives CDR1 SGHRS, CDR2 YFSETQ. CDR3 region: CASSAAGGGFSDTIYF. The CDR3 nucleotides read TGCGCCAGCAGCGCCGCAGGGGGCGGCTTCAGTGACACCATATATTTT.

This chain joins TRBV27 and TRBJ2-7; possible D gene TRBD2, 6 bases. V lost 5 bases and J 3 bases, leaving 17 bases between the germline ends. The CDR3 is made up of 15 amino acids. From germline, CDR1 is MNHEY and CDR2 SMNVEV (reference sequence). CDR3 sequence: CASSVLSGSGYEQYF. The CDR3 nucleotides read TGTGCCAGCAGTGTCCTTAGCGGCTCCGGCTACGAGCAGTACTTC.

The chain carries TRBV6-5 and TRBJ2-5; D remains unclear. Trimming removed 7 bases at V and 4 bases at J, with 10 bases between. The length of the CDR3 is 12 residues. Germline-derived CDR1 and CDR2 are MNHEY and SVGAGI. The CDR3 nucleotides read TGTGCCAGCAAGGCCGACTTAGAGACCCAGTACTTC. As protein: CASKADLETQYF.

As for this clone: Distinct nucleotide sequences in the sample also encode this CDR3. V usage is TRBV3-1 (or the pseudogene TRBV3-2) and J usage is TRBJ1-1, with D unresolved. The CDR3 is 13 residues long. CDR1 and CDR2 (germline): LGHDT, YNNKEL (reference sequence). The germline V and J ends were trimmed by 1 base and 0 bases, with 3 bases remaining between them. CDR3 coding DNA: TGTGCCAGCAGCCAAGTAATGAACACTGAAGCTTTCTTT. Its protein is CASSQVMNTEAFF.

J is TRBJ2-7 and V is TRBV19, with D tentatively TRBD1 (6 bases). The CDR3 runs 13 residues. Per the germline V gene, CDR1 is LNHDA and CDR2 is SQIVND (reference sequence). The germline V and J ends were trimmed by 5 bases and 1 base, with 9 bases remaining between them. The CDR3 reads CASSDRNSYEQYF. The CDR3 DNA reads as TGTGCCAGTAGTGACAGGAATTCCTACGAGCAGTACTTC.

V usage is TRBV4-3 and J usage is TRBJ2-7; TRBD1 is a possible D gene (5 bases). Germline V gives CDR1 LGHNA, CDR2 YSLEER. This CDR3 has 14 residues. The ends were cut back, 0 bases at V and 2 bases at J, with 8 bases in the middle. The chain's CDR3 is CASSQDQGPYEQYF. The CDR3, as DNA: TGCGCCAGCAGCCAAGACCAGGGTCCCTACGAGCAGTACTTC.

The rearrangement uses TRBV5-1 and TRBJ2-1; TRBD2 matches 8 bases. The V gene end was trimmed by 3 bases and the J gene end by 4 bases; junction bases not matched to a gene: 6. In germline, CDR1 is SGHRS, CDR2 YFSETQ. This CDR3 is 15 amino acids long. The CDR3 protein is CASSSEGLGYNEQFF. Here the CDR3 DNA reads TGCGCCAGCAGCTCTGAGGGACTAGGTTACAATGAGCAGTTCTTC.

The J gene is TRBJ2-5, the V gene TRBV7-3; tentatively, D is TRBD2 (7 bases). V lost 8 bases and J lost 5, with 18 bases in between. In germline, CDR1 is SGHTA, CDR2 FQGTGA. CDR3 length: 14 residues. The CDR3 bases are TGTGCCAGCGCAACGGGGGGCGCGGGGGAGACCCAGTACTTC. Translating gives CASATGGAGETQYF.

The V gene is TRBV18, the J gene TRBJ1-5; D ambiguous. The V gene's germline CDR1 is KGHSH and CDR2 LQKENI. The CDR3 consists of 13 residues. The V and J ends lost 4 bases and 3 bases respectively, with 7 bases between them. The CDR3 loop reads CASSLEFNQPQHF. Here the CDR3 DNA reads TGTGCCAGCTCACTAGAATTCAATCAGCCCCAGCATTTT. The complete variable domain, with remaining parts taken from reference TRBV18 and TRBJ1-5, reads NAGVMQNPRHLVRRRGQEARLRCSPMKGHSHVYWYRQLPEEGLKFMVYLQKENIIDESGMPKERFSAEFPKEGPSILRIQQVVRGDSAAYFCASSLEFNQPQHFGDGTRLSIL.

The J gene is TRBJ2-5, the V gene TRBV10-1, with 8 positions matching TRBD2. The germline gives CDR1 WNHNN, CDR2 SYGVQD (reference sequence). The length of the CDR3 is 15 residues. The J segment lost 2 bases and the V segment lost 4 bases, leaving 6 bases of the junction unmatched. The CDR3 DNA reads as TGCGCCAGCAGTGCAGCGGGAGAGGGTCAAGAGACCCAGTACTTC. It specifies CASSAAGEGQETQYF.

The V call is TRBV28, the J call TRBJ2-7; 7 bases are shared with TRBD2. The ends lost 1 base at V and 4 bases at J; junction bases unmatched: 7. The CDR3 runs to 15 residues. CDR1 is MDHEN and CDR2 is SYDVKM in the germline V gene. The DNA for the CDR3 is TGTGCCAGCAGTTTATCGGGACTAATTATTTACGAGCAGTACTTC. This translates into CASSLSGLIIYEQYF. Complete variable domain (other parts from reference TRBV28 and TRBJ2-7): DVKVTQSSRYLVKRTGEKVFLECVQDMDHENMFWYRQDPGLGLRLIYFSYDVKMKEKGDIPEGYSVSREKKERFSLILESASTNQTSMYLCASSLSGLIIYEQYFGPGTRLTVT.

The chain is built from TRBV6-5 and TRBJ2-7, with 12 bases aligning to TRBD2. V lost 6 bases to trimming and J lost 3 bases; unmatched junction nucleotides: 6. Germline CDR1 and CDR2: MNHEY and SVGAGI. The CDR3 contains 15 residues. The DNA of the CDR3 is TGTGCCAGCAGAACCGGGACTAGCGGGTACTACGAGCAGTACTTC. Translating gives CASRTGTSGYYEQYF.

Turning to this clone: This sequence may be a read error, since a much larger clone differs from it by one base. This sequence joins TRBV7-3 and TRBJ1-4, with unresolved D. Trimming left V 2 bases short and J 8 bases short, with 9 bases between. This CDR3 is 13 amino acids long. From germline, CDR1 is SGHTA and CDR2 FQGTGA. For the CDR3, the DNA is TGTGCCAGCAGCTTAGGTCCGGGGGAAAAACTGTTTTTT. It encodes CASSLGPGEKLFF.

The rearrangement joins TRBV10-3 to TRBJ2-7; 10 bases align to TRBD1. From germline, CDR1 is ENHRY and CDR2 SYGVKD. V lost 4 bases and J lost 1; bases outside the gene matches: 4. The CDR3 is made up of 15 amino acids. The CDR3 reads CAISGAGQGSYEQYF. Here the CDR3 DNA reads TGTGCCATCAGTGGAGCGGGACAGGGGTCCTACGAGCAGTACTTC.

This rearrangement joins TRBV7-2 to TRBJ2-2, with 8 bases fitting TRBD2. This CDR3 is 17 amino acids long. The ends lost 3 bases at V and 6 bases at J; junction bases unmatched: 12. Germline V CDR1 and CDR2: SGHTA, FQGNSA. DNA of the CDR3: TGTGCCAGCAGCTTTACCGCACTGACTAGCGTTCCCGGGGAGCTGTTTTTT. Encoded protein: CASSFTALTSVPGELFF.

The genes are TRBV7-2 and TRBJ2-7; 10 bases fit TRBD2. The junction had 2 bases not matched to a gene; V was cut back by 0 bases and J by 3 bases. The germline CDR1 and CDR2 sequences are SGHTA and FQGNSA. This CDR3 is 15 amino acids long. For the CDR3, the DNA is TGTGCCAGCAGCTTAGCTATAGCGGGAGGCTACGAGCAGTACTTC. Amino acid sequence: CASSLAIAGGYEQYF.